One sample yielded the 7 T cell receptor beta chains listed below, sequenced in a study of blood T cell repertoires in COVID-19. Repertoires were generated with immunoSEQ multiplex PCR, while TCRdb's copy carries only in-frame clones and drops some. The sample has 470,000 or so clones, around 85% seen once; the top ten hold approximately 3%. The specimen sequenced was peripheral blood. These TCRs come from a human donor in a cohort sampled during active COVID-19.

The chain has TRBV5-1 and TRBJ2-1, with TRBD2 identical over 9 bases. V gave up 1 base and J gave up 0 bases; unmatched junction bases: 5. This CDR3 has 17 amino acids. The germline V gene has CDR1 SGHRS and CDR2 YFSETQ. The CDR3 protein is CASSLFLSGSSYNEQFF. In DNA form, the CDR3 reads TGCGCCAGCAGCTTGTTCCTTAGCGGGAGCTCCTACAATGAGCAGTTCTTC.

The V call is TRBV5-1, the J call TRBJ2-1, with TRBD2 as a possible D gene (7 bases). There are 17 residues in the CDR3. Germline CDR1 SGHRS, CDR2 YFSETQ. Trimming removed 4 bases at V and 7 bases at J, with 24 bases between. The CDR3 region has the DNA TGCGCCAGCAGCCCACGCGTTTTCGTGGGGGGGCAGAATGAGCAGTTCTTC. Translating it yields CASSPRVFVGGQNEQFF.

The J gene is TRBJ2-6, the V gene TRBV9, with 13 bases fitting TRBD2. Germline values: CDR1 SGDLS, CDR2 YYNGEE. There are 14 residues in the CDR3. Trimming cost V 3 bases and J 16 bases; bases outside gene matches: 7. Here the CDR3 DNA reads TGTGCCAGCAGCGATCCACTAGCGGGAGGGCCTCTGACTTTC. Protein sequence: CASSDPLAGGPLTF.

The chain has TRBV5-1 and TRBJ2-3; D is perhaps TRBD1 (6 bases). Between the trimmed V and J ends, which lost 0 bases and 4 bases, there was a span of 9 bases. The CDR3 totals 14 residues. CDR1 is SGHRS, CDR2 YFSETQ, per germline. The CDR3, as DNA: TGCGCCAGCAGCTTGGCTCAGGGGCCAGATACGCAGTATTTT. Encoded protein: CASSLAQGPDTQYF.

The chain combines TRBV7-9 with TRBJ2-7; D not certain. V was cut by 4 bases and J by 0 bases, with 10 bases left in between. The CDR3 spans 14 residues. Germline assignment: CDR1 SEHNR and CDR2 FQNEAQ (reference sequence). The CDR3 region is CASSSMTGSYEQYF. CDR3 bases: TGTGCCAGCAGCTCGATGACGGGCTCCTACGAGCAGTACTTC.

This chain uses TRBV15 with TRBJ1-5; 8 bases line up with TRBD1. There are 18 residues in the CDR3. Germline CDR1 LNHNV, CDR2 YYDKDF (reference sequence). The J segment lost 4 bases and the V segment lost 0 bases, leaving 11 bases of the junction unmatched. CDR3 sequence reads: CATSREGRGQGGNQPQHF. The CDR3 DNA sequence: TGTGCCACCAGCAGAGAAGGTAGAGGACAGGGCGGGAATCAGCCCCAGCATTTT. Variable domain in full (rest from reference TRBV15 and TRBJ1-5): DAMVIQNPRYQVTQFGKPVTLSCSQTLNHNVMYWYQQKSSQAPKLLFHYYDKDFNNEADTPDNFQSRRPNTSFCFLDIRSPGLGDTAMYLCATSREGRGQGGNQPQHFGDGTRLSIL.

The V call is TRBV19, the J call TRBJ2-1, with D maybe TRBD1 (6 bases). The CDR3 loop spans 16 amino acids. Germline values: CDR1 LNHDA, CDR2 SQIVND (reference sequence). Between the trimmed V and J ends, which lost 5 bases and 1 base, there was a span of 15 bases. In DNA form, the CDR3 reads TGTGCCAGTAGTCCCCAACAGGGCGGGTCCTACAATGAGCAGTTCTTC. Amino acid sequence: CASSPQQGGSYNEQFF. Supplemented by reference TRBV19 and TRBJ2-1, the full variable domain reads DGGITQSPKYLFRKEGQNVTLSCEQNLNHDAMYWYRQDPGQGLRLIYYSQIVNDFQKGDIAEGYSVSREKKESFPLTVTSAQKNPTAFYLCASSPQQGGSYNEQFFGPGTRLTVL.